This TCR beta chain was recovered during a study of T cell responses to AZD1222 COVID-19 vaccine. Overall study results and limits: Unmutated variant regions are reportedly targeted by nearly half of spike-specific TCRs. Two AZD1222 doses significantly raised spike-specific TCR breadth and depth over controls.

CDR1 and CDR2 (germline): SGHTA, FQGNSA. This CDR3 contains 15 residues. Trimming pared 5 bases from V and 5 bases from J, leaving 18 bases between. TCRdb's copy holds only in-frame clones and misses some; the assay was immunoSEQ multiplex PCR. This sample has under 200,000 clones, with 90% to 95% found just once. A remark on this clone: Its matching antigen is unknown.

The gene calls are TRBV7-2 and TRBJ1-1, with a possible D match to TRBD1 (5 bases). This material consisted of peripheral blood, taken 28 days after the second dose of the MenACWY control vaccine. The sequence was collected from an adult who received the MenACWY meningococcal vaccine as a control. The chain's CDR3 is CASSPRDPGTTEAFF. CDR3 coding DNA: TGTGCCAGCAGCCCCAGGGACCCAGGAACGACTGAAGCTTTCTTT.